These T cell receptor beta chains were read from a single sample in a study of blood T cell repertoires in COVID-19. Clones were sequenced by immunoSEQ multiplex PCR, and TCRdb holds only the in-frame ones, with some missing. The data hold hundreds of thousands of clones, with approximately 91% observed a single time. Material: PBMCs or T cells enriched from blood (not recorded which). These receptors all stem from a woman aged 60-75 years who had recovered from COVID-19. The CDR3 runs from the conserved cysteine through the conserved F or W. The D gene is left open where the match is weak. A row's size may be missing; if present it is once, few, many or a size class.

cdr3_nt: TGTGCCAGCAGCTTAGCTCAGAGGAGCACAGATACGCAGTATTTT; cdr3_aa: CASSLAQRSTDTQYF; clone_size: NA; j_call: TRBJ2-3; d_call: NA; v_call: TRBV7-9
cdr3_nt: TGTGCCAGCAGCCTGGACACGAACACCGGGGAGCTGTTTTTT; cdr3_aa: CASSLDTNTGELFF; clone_size: NA; j_call: TRBJ2-2; d_call: NA; v_call: TRBV6-5
cdr3_nt: TGCACCAGCAGCCAAGCCTCGGACTACCCGTTAACAGATACGCAGTATTTT; cdr3_aa: CTSSQASDYPLTDTQYF; clone_size: NA; j_call: TRBJ2-3; d_call: NA; v_call: TRBV1
cdr3_nt: TGTGCCAGCAGTCCAAGTTGGGGGCCCGGGGCCAACGTCCTGACTTTC; cdr3_aa: CASSPSWGPGANVLTF; clone_size: NA; j_call: TRBJ2-6; d_call: NA; v_call: TRBV11-3
cdr3_nt: TGTGCCAGCAGCCCGACAAGGCACGAAGCTTTCTTT; cdr3_aa: CASSPTRHEAFF; clone_size: NA; j_call: TRBJ1-1; d_call: NA; v_call: TRBV6-6
cdr3_nt: TGTGCCAGCAGTGAATCAAAGGGGGCGGAAAAACTGTTTTTT; cdr3_aa: CASSESKGAEKLFF; clone_size: few; j_call: TRBJ1-4; d_call: TRBD1; v_call: TRBV25-1
cdr3_nt: TGTGCCAGCATCGGAGGTTTGACAAATCAGCCCCAGCATTTT; cdr3_aa: CASIGGLTNQPQHF; clone_size: NA; j_call: TRBJ1-5; d_call: NA; v_call: TRBV6-5
cdr3_nt: TGTGCCACCAGCAGAGATGGGGCGGATACGCAGTATTTT; cdr3_aa: CATSRDGADTQYF; clone_size: NA; j_call: TRBJ2-3; d_call: NA; v_call: TRBV15
cdr3_nt: TGCGCCAGCAGCTTGTCAGAGGTTCCCTCCCGGGAGCTGTTTTTT; cdr3_aa: CASSLSEVPSRELFF; clone_size: NA; j_call: TRBJ2-2; d_call: NA; v_call: TRBV5-1
cdr3_nt: TGTGCCAGCGTCTTCCGGGGGGCCGGCACAGATACGCAGTATTTT; cdr3_aa: CASVFRGAGTDTQYF; clone_size: NA; j_call: TRBJ2-3; d_call: NA; v_call: TRBV3-1/TRBV3-2
cdr3_nt: TGCAGTGGGTTGTTAGAAAACATTCAGTACTTC; cdr3_aa: CSGLLENIQYF; clone_size: NA; j_call: TRBJ2-4; d_call: NA; v_call: TRBV20-1
cdr3_nt: TGTGCCAGTAGTATAGGACAGCCCTCCTACAATGAGCAGTTCTTC; cdr3_aa: CASSIGQPSYNEQFF; clone_size: NA; j_call: TRBJ2-1; d_call: NA; v_call: TRBV19
cdr3_nt: TGTGCCAGCACCCCCCACGGCGGGGGTTACAATGAGCAGTTCTTC; cdr3_aa: CASTPHGGGYNEQFF; clone_size: NA; j_call: TRBJ2-1; d_call: TRBD2; v_call: TRBV6-2/TRBV6-3
cdr3_nt: TGTGCCAGCAGCCATTCTAGCGGGGGCTACAATGAGCAGTTCTTC; cdr3_aa: CASSHSSGGYNEQFF; clone_size: NA; j_call: TRBJ2-1; d_call: TRBD2; v_call: TRBV3-1/TRBV3-2
cdr3_nt: TGTGCCAGCAGCTTGCGTTTCTTCGACAGGTCCACAACTAAAGAAAAACTGTTTTTT; cdr3_aa: CASSLRFFDRSTTKEKLFF; clone_size: NA; j_call: TRBJ1-4; d_call: NA; v_call: TRBV7-9
cdr3_nt: TGTGCCAGCGGGGACTACCGAGAGACCCAGTACTTC; cdr3_aa: CASGDYRETQYF; clone_size: NA; j_call: TRBJ2-5; d_call: TRBD2; v_call: TRBV7-6
cdr3_nt: TGTGCCAGCAGCTTAAGTAAAGCGGGACAGGCTGAAGAAAAACTGTTTTTT; cdr3_aa: CASSLSKAGQAEEKLFF; clone_size: NA; j_call: TRBJ1-4; d_call: TRBD1; v_call: TRBV7-8
cdr3_nt: TGTGCCAGCAGTGGGCCAGACAGAAATTCACCCCTCCACTTT; cdr3_aa: CASSGPDRNSPLHF; clone_size: NA; j_call: TRBJ1-6; d_call: NA; v_call: TRBV2
cdr3_nt: TGCGCCAGCAGCCGGCGGAGGACAGGGGAAATCGGGGAGCTGTTTTTT; cdr3_aa: CASSRRRTGEIGELFF; clone_size: NA; j_call: TRBJ2-2; d_call: TRBD1; v_call: TRBV5-1
cdr3_nt: TGCGCCAGCAGAGGCCTACAGGGCCCTAATGAAAAACTGTTTTTT; cdr3_aa: CASRGLQGPNEKLFF; clone_size: NA; j_call: TRBJ1-4; d_call: NA; v_call: TRBV5-1
cdr3_nt: TGTGCCAGCAGCTATCGCACAGGGAAAAGCTCCTACGAGCAGTACTTC; cdr3_aa: CASSYRTGKSSYEQYF; clone_size: NA; j_call: TRBJ2-7; d_call: NA; v_call: TRBV7-2
cdr3_nt: TGTGCCACCAGTGCCCCCCCCGGGCAGGGGGCGGATCAGCCCCAGCATTTT; cdr3_aa: CATSAPPGQGADQPQHF; clone_size: NA; j_call: TRBJ1-5; d_call: TRBD1; v_call: TRBV24-1
cdr3_nt: TGTGCCACCAGTGACTCGACTAGCGGGGGGGCCTGGAATGAGCAGTTCTTC; cdr3_aa: CATSDSTSGGAWNEQFF; clone_size: NA; j_call: TRBJ2-1; d_call: TRBD2; v_call: TRBV24-1
cdr3_nt: TGTGCCAGCAGCTTACCCTTCCCTAGCGGACTCAACAATGAGCAGTTCTTC; cdr3_aa: CASSLPFPSGLNNEQFF; clone_size: NA; j_call: TRBJ2-1; d_call: TRBD2; v_call: TRBV11-3
cdr3_nt: TGTGCCAGCAGTGACGATAGGAACACTGAAGCTTTCTTT; cdr3_aa: CASSDDRNTEAFF; clone_size: NA; j_call: TRBJ1-1; d_call: NA; v_call: TRBV2
cdr3_nt: TGTGCCAGCAGCTTTGTGGGGGGCTCTGGAAACACCATATATTTT; cdr3_aa: CASSFVGGSGNTIYF; clone_size: NA; j_call: TRBJ1-3; d_call: NA; v_call: TRBV7-2
cdr3_nt: TGTGCCAGCAGACAGCCCTTGGGTTCAATCTATGGCTACACCTTC; cdr3_aa: CASRQPLGSIYGYTF; clone_size: NA; j_call: TRBJ1-2; d_call: NA; v_call: TRBV28
cdr3_nt: TGTGCCAGCATCGGGGGATCCACAGATACGCAGTATTTT; cdr3_aa: CASIGGSTDTQYF; clone_size: NA; j_call: TRBJ2-3; d_call: NA; v_call: TRBV5-6
cdr3_nt: TGTGCCAGCAGTGACCGTGCGGGAACTGAAGCTTTCTTT; cdr3_aa: CASSDRAGTEAFF; clone_size: once; j_call: TRBJ1-1; d_call: NA; v_call: TRBV6-4
cdr3_nt: TGTGCCAGCAGTGAAGGCGAGGTAGGGGGACAAGAGACCCAGTACTTC; cdr3_aa: CASSEGEVGGQETQYF; clone_size: NA; j_call: TRBJ2-5; d_call: NA; v_call: TRBV2
cdr3_nt: TGCGCCAGCAGCTTGGGGGGCATCGGGGAAAAACTGTTTTTT; cdr3_aa: CASSLGGIGEKLFF; clone_size: once; j_call: TRBJ1-4; d_call: NA; v_call: TRBV5-1
cdr3_nt: TGTGCCAGCAGCTTAGATCGTCGGGGGGGCATCACAGATACGCAGTATTTT; cdr3_aa: CASSLDRRGGITDTQYF; clone_size: NA; j_call: TRBJ2-3; d_call: TRBD2; v_call: TRBV11-3
cdr3_nt: TGCAGTGCTAGTCAACGAGGAGATCAGCCCCAGCATTTT; cdr3_aa: CSASQRGDQPQHF; clone_size: NA; j_call: TRBJ1-5; d_call: NA; v_call: TRBV20-1
cdr3_nt: TGTGCCAGCAGCGTAGAGGTCTCAGGAAACTATGGCTACACCTTC; cdr3_aa: CASSVEVSGNYGYTF; clone_size: once; j_call: TRBJ1-2; d_call: NA; v_call: TRBV9
cdr3_nt: TGCGCCAGCAGCCCGGAGGGTCTTTACACCGGGGAGCTGTTTTTT; cdr3_aa: CASSPEGLYTGELFF; clone_size: NA; j_call: TRBJ2-2; d_call: NA; v_call: TRBV5-1
cdr3_nt: TGTGCCATCAGTGCTCTCGGGTACAATGAGCAGTTCTTC; cdr3_aa: CAISALGYNEQFF; clone_size: NA; j_call: TRBJ2-1; d_call: NA; v_call: TRBV10-3
cdr3_nt: TGTGCCAGCAGCCTCCGGGACAGCTCCTACAATGAGCAGTTCTTC; cdr3_aa: CASSLRDSSYNEQFF; clone_size: NA; j_call: TRBJ2-1; d_call: TRBD1; v_call: TRBV7-8
cdr3_nt: TGTGCCAGCAGTGGACAGGGGAGTAGGGATCAGCCCCAGCATTTT; cdr3_aa: CASSGQGSRDQPQHF; clone_size: NA; j_call: TRBJ1-5; d_call: TRBD1; v_call: TRBV2
cdr3_nt: TGTGCCAGTAGTATAGAAACACGGGGGATGAACACTGAAGCTTTCTTT; cdr3_aa: CASSIETRGMNTEAFF; clone_size: NA; j_call: TRBJ1-1; d_call: NA; v_call: TRBV19
cdr3_nt: TGTGCCAGCAGCTTCGCTAGCGGGGGCTACGAGCAGTACTTC; cdr3_aa: CASSFASGGYEQYF; clone_size: NA; j_call: TRBJ2-7; d_call: TRBD2; v_call: TRBV7-9
cdr3_nt: TGTGCCAGCAGCTTAGTGGGCAGGACAGGGGGTGAAAAACTGTTTTTT; cdr3_aa: CASSLVGRTGGEKLFF; clone_size: few; j_call: TRBJ1-4; d_call: TRBD1; v_call: TRBV7-6
cdr3_nt: TGTGCCAGCAGTCTCACAGGAGACGGGGAAAAACTGTTTTTT; cdr3_aa: CASSLTGDGEKLFF; clone_size: NA; j_call: TRBJ1-4; d_call: NA; v_call: TRBV2
cdr3_nt: TGCGCCAGCAGCCGGGGACACCCCGCTACCTACGAGCAGTACTTC; cdr3_aa: CASSRGHPATYEQYF; clone_size: NA; j_call: TRBJ2-7; d_call: NA; v_call: TRBV23-1
cdr3_nt: TGTGCCAGCAGCGTAGATCCGGGACTAGTGCGAGATACGCAGTATTTT; cdr3_aa: CASSVDPGLVRDTQYF; clone_size: NA; j_call: TRBJ2-3; d_call: TRBD2; v_call: TRBV9
cdr3_nt: TGTGCCAGCTCACAAGGACACCTGGCCTACAATGAGCAGTTCTTC; cdr3_aa: CASSQGHLAYNEQFF; clone_size: once; j_call: TRBJ2-1; d_call: NA; v_call: TRBV18
cdr3_nt: TGCAGCGTGAGGTCGGGGGGCGAAGGCACTGAAGCTTTCTTT; cdr3_aa: CSVRSGGEGTEAFF; clone_size: NA; j_call: TRBJ1-1; d_call: NA; v_call: TRBV29-1
cdr3_nt: TGTGCCAGCAGTCCCCGTGGGACAGCCAACTATGGCTACACCTTC; cdr3_aa: CASSPRGTANYGYTF; clone_size: NA; j_call: TRBJ1-2; d_call: TRBD1; v_call: TRBV28
cdr3_nt: TGTGCCAGCAGCCCCCGGGTCTCCTACGAGCAGTACTTC; cdr3_aa: CASSPRVSYEQYF; clone_size: NA; j_call: TRBJ2-7; d_call: NA; v_call: TRBV6-6
cdr3_nt: TGCGCCAGCAGCTTGGGGACAGGGGGTTGGCAGCCCCAGCATTTT; cdr3_aa: CASSLGTGGWQPQHF; clone_size: NA; j_call: TRBJ1-5; d_call: TRBD1; v_call: TRBV5-1